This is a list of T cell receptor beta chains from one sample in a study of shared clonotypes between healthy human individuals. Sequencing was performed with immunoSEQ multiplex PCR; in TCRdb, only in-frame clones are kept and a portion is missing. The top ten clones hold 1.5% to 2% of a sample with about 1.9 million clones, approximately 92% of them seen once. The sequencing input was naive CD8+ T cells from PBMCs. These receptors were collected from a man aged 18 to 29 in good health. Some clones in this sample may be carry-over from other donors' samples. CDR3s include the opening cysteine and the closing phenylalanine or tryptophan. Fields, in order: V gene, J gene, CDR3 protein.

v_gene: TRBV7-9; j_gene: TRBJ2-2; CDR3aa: CASSLVSARYSNTGELFF
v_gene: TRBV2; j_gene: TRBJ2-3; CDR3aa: CASSVDPLAGVPDTQYF
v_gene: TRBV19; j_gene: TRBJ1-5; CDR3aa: CASSIADRWGEPQHF
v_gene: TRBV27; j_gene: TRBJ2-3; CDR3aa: CASSLLPLAGVIDTQYF
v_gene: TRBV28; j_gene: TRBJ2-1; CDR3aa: CASSLDSGRRGEQFF
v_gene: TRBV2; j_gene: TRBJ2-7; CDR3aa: CASSGRENSYEQYF
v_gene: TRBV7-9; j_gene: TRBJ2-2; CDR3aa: CASSTTGGGSGELFF
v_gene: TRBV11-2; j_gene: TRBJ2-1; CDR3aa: CASSLFRSSYNEQFF
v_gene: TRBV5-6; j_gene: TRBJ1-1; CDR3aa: CASSLYTMNTEAFF
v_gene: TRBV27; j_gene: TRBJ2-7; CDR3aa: CASSVLGTASYEQYF
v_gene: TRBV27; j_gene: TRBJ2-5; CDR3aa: CASGLLAGGAETQYF
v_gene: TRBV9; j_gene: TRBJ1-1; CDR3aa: CASSVGGRTEAFF
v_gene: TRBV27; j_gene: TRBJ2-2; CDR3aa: CASSLGLAGRTGELFF
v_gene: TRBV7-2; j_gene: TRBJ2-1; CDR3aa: CASSTPGLANEQFF
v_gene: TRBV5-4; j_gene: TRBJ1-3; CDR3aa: CASSSGTGGLNTIYF
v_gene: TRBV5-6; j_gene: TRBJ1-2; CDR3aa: CASSPTGGGGYTF
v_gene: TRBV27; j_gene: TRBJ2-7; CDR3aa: CASSFLGEHHEQYF
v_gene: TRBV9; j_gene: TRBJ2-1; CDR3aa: CASSGLLTGDVNEQFF
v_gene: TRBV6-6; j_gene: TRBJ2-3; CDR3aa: CASSYPGQGTDTQYF
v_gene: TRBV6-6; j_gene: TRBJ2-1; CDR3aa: CASSYSMQGSYNEQFF
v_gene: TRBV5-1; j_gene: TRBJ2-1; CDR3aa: CASSWGAPNEQFF
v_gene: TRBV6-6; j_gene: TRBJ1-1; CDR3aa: CASSTGVLNTEAFF
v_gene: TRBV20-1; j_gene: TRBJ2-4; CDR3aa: CSAREGTLQYF
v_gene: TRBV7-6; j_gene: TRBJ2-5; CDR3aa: CASSSSPGQRQETQYF
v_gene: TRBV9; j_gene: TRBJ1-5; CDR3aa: CASTPGDTTNQPQHF
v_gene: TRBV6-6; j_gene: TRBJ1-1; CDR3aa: CASSPNWDTEAFF